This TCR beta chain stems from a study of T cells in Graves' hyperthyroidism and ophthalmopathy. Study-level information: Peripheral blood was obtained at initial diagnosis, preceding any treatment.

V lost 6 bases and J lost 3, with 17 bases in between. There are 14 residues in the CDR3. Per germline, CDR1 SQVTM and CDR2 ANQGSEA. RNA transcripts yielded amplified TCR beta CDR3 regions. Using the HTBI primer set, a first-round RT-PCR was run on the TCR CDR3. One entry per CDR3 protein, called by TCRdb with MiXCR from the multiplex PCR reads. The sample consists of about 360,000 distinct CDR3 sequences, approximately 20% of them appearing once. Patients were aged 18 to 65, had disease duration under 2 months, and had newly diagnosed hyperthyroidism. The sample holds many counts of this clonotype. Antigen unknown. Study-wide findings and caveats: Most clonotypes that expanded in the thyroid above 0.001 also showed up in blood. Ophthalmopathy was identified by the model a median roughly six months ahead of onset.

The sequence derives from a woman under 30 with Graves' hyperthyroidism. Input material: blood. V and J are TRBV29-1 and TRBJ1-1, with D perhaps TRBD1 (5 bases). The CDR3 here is CSVIGVGTDTEAFF. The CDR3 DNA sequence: TGCAGCGTGATAGGAGTAGGGACTGACACTGAAGCTTTCTTT.